What follows is one T cell receptor (beta chain) and its context. No antigen is known for it. Germline V gene lookup returns CDR1 MNHNS and CDR2 SASEGT. V lost 5 bases and J 14 bases, leaving 19 bases between the germline ends. The CDR3 is 13 amino acids. This sample is drawn from a study of Graves' ophthalmopathy and Graves' hyperthyroidism. General observations from the study: The 13-signature model separated ophthalmopathy from stable hyperthyroidism at approximately 91% sensitivity and roughly 83% specificity.

RNA transcripts served as template for amplifying TCR beta CDR3 sequences. RT-PCR was first run with HTBI primers, then multiplex PCR in a second round. TCRdb itself ran the multiplex PCR reads through MiXCR, one entry per CDR3 protein. The sample contains around 1.1 million distinct CDR3 sequences, roughly 35% of which appear only once. The clonotype originates from an adult man with Graves' hyperthyroidism. The V call is TRBV6-1, the J call TRBJ1-5, with D possibly being TRBD1 (5 bases). Sequencing was done on a sample of peripheral blood or thyroid tissue (not recorded which). The CDR3 spells CASSSTGTSNEHF. In DNA, the CDR3 is TGTGCCAGCAGTTCCACCGGGACTAGCAACGAGCATTTT.